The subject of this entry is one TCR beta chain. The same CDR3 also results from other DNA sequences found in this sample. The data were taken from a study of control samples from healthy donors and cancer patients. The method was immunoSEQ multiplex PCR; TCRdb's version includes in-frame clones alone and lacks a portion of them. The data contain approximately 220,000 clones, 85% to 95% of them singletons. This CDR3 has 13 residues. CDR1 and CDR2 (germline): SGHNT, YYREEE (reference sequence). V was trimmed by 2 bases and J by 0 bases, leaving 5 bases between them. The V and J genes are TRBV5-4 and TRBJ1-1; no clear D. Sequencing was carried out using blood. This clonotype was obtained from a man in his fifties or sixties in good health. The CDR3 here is CASSLGLNTEAFF. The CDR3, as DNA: TGTGCCAGCAGCTTAGGGCTGAACACTGAAGCTTTCTTT.